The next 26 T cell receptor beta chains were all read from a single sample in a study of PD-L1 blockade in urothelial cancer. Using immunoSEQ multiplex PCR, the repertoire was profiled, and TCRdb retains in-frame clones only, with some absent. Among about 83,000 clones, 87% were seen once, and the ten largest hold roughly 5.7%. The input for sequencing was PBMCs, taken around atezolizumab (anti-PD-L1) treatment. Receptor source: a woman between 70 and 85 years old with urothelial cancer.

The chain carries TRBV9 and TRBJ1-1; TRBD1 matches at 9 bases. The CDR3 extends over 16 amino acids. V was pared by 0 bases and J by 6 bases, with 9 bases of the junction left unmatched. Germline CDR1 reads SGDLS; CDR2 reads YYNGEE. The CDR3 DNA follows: TGTGCCAGCAGCGTAGGTTCCGGGACAGGGATCTCTGAAGCTTTCTTT. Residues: CASSVGSGTGISEAFF.

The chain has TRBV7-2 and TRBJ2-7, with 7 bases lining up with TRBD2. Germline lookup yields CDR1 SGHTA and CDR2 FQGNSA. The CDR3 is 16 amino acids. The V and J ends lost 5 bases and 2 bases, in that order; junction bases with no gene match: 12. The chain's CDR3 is CASSRSSGGSPYEQYF. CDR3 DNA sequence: TGTGCCAGCAGCAGATCTAGCGGAGGTTCCCCCTACGAGCAGTACTTC. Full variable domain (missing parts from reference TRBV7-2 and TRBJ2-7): GAGVSQSPSNKVTEKGKDVELRCDPISGHTALYWYRQSLGQGLEFLIYFQGNSAPDKSGLPSDRFSAERTGGSVSTLTIQRTQQEDSAVYLCASSRSSGGSPYEQYFGPGTRLTVT.

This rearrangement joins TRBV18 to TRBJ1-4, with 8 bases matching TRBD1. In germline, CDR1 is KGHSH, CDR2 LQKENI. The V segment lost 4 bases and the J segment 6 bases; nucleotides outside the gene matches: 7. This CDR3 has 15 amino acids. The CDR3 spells CASSQIQGAYEKLFF. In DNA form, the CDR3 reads TGTGCCAGCTCACAAATTCAGGGGGCTTATGAAAAACTGTTTTTT.

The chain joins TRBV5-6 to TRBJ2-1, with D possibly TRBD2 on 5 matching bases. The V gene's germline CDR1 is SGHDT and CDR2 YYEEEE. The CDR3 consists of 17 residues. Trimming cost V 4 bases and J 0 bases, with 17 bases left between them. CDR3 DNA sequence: TGTGCCAGCAGCGCGGGCACCGGGCTAAGCTCCTACAATGAGCAGTTCTTC. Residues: CASSAGTGLSSYNEQFF.

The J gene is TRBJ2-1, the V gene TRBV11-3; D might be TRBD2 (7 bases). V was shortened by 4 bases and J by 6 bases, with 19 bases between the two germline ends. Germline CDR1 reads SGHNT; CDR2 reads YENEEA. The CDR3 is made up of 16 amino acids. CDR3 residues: CASSSSSSGGSNEQFF. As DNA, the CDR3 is TGTGCCAGCAGCTCCTCTAGTTCGGGGGGCTCCAATGAGCAGTTCTTC.

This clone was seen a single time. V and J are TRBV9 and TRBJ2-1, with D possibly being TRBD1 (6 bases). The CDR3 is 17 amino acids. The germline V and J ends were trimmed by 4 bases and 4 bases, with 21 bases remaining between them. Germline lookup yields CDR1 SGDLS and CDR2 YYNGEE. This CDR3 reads CASSPSPRGPGYNEQFF. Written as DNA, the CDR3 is TGTGCCAGCAGCCCCTCCCCCAGGGGCCCGGGGTACAATGAGCAGTTCTTC.

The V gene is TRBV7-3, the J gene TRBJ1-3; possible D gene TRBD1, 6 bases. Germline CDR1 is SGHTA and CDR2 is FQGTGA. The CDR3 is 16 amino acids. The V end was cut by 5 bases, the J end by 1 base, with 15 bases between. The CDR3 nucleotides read TGTGCCAGCAGCACCGTCCCAGGACAGTCTGGAAACACCATATATTTT. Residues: CASSTVPGQSGNTIYF.

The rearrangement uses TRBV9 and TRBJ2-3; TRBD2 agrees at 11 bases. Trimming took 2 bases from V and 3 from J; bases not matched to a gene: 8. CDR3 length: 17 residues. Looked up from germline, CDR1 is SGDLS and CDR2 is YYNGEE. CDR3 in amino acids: CASSVTISGGGTDTQYF. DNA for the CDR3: TGTGCCAGCAGCGTCACAATTAGCGGGGGGGGGACAGATACGCAGTATTTT.

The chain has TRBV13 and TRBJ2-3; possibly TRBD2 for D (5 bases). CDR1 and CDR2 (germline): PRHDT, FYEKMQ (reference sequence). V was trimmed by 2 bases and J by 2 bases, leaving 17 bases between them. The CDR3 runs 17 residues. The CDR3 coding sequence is TGTGCCAGCAGCTTAACCCATGCACACGGGAACACAGATACGCAGTATTTT. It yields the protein CASSLTHAHGNTDTQYF.

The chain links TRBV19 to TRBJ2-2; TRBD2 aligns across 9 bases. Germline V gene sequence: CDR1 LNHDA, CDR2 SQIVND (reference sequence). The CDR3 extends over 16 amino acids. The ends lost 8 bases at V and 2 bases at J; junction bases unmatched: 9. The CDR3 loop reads CASCRRGGVNTGELFF. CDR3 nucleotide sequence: TGTGCCAGTTGCCGGCGGGGGGGAGTTAACACCGGGGAGCTGTTTTTT. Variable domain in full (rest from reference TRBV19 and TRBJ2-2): DGGITQSPKYLFRKEGQNVTLSCEQNLNHDAMYWYRQDPGQGLRLIYYSQIVNDFQKGDIAEGYSVSREKKESFPLTVTSAQKNPTAFYLCASCRRGGVNTGELFFGEGSRLTVL.

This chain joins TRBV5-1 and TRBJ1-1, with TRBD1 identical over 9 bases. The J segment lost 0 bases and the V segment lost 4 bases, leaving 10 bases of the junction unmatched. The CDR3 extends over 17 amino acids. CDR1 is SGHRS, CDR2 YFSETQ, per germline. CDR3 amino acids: CASSPGTGNLLNTEAFF. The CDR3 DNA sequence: TGCGCCAGCAGCCCTGGGACAGGGAATCTGCTGAACACTGAAGCTTTCTTT.

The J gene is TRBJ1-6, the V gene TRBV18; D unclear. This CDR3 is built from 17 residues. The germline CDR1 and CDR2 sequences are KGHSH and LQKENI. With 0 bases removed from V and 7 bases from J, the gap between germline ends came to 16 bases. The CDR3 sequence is CASSPPRAGYDNSPLHF. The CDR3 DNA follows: TGTGCCAGCTCACCACCTCGTGCGGGGTACGACAATTCACCCCTCCACTTT.

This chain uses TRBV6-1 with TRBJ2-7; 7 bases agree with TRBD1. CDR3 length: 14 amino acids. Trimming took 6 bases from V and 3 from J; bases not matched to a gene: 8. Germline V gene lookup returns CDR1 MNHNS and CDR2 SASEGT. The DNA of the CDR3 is TGTGCCAGCAGAAATCGGGACAGCCTCTACGAGCAGTACTTC. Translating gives CASRNRDSLYEQYF.

In DNA form, the CDR3 reads TGTGCCAGCAGCTTAGACGGCGGCTCCTACGAGCAGTACTTC. Translation: CASSLDGGSYEQYF. The gene calls are TRBV11-2 and TRBJ2-7; D is ambiguous. In germline, CDR1 is SGHAT, CDR2 FQNNGV. Trimming took off 0 bases at V and 0 bases at J, with 6 bases between the two ends. CDR3 length: 14 amino acids. Supplemented by reference TRBV11-2 and TRBJ2-7, the full variable domain reads EAGVAQSPRYKIIEKRQSVAFWCNPISGHATLYWYQQILGQGPKLLIQFQNNGVVDDSQLPKDRFSAERLKGVDSTLKIQPAKLEDSAVYLCASSLDGGSYEQYFGPGTRLTVT.

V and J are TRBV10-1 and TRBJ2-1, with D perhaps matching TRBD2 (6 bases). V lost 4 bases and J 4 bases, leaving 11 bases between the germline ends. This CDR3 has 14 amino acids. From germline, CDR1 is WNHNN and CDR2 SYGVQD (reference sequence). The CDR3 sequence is CASSAGLVYNEQFF. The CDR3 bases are TGCGCCAGCAGTGCGGGACTTGTATACAATGAGCAGTTCTTC.

The CDR3 region has the DNA TGTGCCAGCAGCTTAGCCGCAGGGGGCAATGGCTACACCTTC. Protein product: CASSLAAGGNGYTF. This sequence joins TRBV7-9 and TRBJ1-2, with 8 bases aligning to TRBD1. The germline gives CDR1 SEHNR, CDR2 FQNEAQ (reference sequence). CDR3 length: 14 residues. V shed 0 bases and J 6 bases; nucleotides not matched to a gene: 3.

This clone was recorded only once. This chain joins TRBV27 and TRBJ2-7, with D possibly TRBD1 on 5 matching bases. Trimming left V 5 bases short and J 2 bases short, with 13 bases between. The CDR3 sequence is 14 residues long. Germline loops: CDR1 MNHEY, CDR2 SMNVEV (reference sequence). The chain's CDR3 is CASSPLGQPYEQYF. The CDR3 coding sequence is TGTGCCAGCAGTCCTCTCGGACAACCCTACGAGCAGTACTTC.

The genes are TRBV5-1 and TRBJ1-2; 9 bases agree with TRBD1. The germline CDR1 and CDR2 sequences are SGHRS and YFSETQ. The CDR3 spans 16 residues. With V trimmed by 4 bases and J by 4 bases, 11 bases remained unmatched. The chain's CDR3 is CASSLNRGRLPYGYTF. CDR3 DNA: TGCGCCAGCAGCCTGAACAGGGGGCGACTCCCCTATGGCTACACCTTC.

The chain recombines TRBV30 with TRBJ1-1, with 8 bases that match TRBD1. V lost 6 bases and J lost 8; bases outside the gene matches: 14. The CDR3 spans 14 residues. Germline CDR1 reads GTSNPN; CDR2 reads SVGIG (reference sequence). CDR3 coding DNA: TGTGCCTGCGACAGGGGAGGGGTGGTGGCGGAAGCTTTCTTT. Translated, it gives CACDRGGVVAEAFF.

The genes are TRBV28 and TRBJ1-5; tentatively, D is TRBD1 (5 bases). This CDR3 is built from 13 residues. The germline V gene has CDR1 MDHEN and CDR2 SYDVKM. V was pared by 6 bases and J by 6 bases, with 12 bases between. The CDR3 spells CASRGAGRQPQHF. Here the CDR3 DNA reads TGTGCCAGCAGAGGAGCGGGGCGTCAGCCCCAGCATTTT.

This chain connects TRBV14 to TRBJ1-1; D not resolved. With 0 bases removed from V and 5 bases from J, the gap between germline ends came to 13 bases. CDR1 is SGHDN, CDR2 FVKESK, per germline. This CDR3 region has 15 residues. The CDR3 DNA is TGTGCCAGCAGCCAAGAGGCGGCCCAAGCAACTGAAGCTTTCTTT. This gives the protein CASSQEAAQATEAFF.

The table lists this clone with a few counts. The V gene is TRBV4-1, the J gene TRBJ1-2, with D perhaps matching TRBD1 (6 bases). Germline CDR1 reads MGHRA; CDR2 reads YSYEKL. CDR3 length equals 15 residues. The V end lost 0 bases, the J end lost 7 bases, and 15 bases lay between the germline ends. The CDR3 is CASSQDTGRGGGYTF. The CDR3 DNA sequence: TGCGCCAGCAGCCAAGATACAGGGCGAGGGGGTGGCTACACCTTC.

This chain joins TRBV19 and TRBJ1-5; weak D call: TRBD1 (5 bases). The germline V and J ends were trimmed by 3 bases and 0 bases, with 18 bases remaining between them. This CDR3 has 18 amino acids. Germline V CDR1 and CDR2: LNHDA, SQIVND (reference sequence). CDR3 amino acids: CASSIYRTDRYSNQPQHF. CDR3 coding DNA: TGTGCCAGTAGTATTTACAGGACCGATCGGTATAGCAATCAGCCCCAGCATTTT. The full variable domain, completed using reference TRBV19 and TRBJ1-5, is DGGITQSPKYLFRKEGQNVTLSCEQNLNHDAMYWYRQDPGQGLRLIYYSQIVNDFQKGDIAEGYSVSREKKESFPLTVTSAQKNPTAFYLCASSIYRTDRYSNQPQHFGDGTRLSIL.

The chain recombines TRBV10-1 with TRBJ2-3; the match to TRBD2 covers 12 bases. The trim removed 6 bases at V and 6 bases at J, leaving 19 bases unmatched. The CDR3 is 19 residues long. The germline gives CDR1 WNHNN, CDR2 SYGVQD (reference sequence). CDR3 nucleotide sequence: TGCGCCAGCAGCGATCCTGGACTAGCGGGAAAGGGCCCCGGTGATACGCAGTATTTT. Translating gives CASSDPGLAGKGPGDTQYF.

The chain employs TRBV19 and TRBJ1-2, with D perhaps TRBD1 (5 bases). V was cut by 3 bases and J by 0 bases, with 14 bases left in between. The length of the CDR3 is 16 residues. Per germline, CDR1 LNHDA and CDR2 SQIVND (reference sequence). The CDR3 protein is CASSMGGGRPNYGYTF. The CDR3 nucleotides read TGTGCCAGTAGTATGGGCGGGGGACGACCTAACTATGGCTACACCTTC.

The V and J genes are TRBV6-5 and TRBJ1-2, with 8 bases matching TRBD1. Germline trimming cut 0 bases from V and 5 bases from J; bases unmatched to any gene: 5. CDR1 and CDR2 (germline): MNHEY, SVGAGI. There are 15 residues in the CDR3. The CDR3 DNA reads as TGTGCCAGCAGTTACTCCGACAGGGGAGGGTATGGCTACACCTTC. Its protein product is CASSYSDRGGYGYTF.